This T cell receptor beta chain was sequenced during a study of CD8+CD57+ T cells in acquired aplastic anemia. Study-wide background: Sorted CD4+ and CD8+ cell DNA averaged around 3 ug. Findings and limits, study-wide: No significant patient-versus-control difference appeared in CD8+ Simpson's diversity. Nearly 30 was the count of CD8+ CDR3 sequences that patients shared with controls.

Trimming removed 0 bases at V and 10 bases at J, with 11 bases between. This CDR3 region has 14 residues. Germline loops: CDR1 SGHNT, CDR2 YYREEE (reference sequence). All sequencing subjects had displayed CD8+CD57+ cell expansion on flow cytometry. Regarding this clonotype: Its antigen is currently unknown.

Genomic DNA served as template for TCR beta VDJ and CDR3 profiling. MiXCR, run by TCRdb on the reads, gives a single entry per CDR3 protein. The sample has some 150,000 distinct CDR3 sequences; roughly 48% are singletons. This clonotype originated in a human donor with aplastic anemia. V gene TRBV5-4 combines with J gene TRBJ1-6; D is unclear. The sample was sorted CD4+, CD8+, or CD8+CD57+ T cells (not recorded which) from PBMCs. The DNA for the CDR3 is TGTGCCAGCAGCTTGGGACGAAGAGAGTCACCCCTCCACTTT. Encoded protein: CASSLGRRESPLHF.